Listed here are 15 T cell receptor beta chains from one sample, sequenced in a study of blood T cell repertoires in COVID-19. The data were produced by immunoSEQ multiplex PCR, yet TCRdb's version contains in-frame clones alone and is incomplete. The sample has 150,000 to 200,000 clones, about 86% seen once. Sequencing input: peripheral blood. The receptor set was obtained from a woman between 65 and 79 years old with acute or convalescent COVID-19.

The chain is built from TRBV28 and TRBJ2-7; TRBD2 agrees at 7 bases. The CDR3 has 16 amino acids. Germline CDR1 reads MDHEN; CDR2 reads SYDVKM. V trimming: 6 bases; J trimming: 0 bases; junction bases outside the gene matches: 11. Here the CDR3 reads CASRSDLAASSYEQYF. In DNA form, the CDR3 reads TGTGCCAGCAGGTCTGATCTAGCGGCAAGCTCCTACGAGCAGTACTTC.

V usage is TRBV5-4 and J usage is TRBJ2-7; TRBD1 agrees at 9 bases. Germline V gene sequence: CDR1 SGHNT, CDR2 YYREEE (reference sequence). This CDR3 region has 15 residues. Losses at the gene ends were 3 bases for V and 0 bases for J; bases not matched to a gene: 4. CDR3 DNA sequence: TGTGCCAGCAGCTCCGGGGACAGGGCCTCCTACGAGCAGTACTTC. Protein sequence: CASSSGDRASYEQYF.

The chain joins TRBV11-2 to TRBJ2-5; D might be TRBD2 (6 bases). Trimming left V 7 bases short and J 1 base short, with 19 bases between. The CDR3 is 16 amino acids. Germline V CDR1 and CDR2: SGHAT, FQNNGV. The DNA for the CDR3 is TGTGCCAGCACCGCGGGGCGGGGCGGACTCCAAGAGACCCAGTACTTC. It specifies CASTAGRGGLQETQYF.

The chain couples TRBV2 to TRBJ2-7, with 10 bases fitting TRBD1. V lost 3 bases to trimming and J lost 1 base; unmatched junction nucleotides: 3. Germline loops: CDR1 SNHLY, CDR2 FYNNEI. The CDR3 loop spans 15 amino acids. CDR3 bases: TGTGCCAGCAGTGATGTGGGACAGGGGTCCTACGAGCAGTACTTC. The encoded protein is CASSDVGQGSYEQYF.

The chain recombines TRBV19 with TRBJ2-5, with 11 bases lining up with TRBD1. CDR3 length: 14 amino acids. After removal of 9 bases from V and 4 bases from J, the junction contained 7 bases not matched to a gene. Germline assignment: CDR1 LNHDA and CDR2 SQIVND (reference sequence). CDR3 in DNA: TGTGCCAGCCGCTGGACAGGGGGCGCAGAGACCCAGTACTTC. Protein sequence: CASRWTGGAETQYF.

The V gene is TRBV4-3, the J gene TRBJ2-2; 12 positions agree with TRBD2. With V trimmed by 1 base and J by 3 bases, 0 bases remained unmatched. This CDR3 has 16 residues. In germline, CDR1 is LGHNA, CDR2 YSLEER. The CDR3 loop is CASSQGTSGDTGELFF. CDR3 sequence (DNA): TGCGCCAGCAGCCAAGGGACTAGCGGGGACACCGGGGAGCTGTTTTTT.

The J gene is TRBJ1-2, the V gene TRBV18, with 11 bases identical to TRBD1. With 3 bases clipped from V and 6 bases from J, the junction kept 9 bases outside the gene matches. Germline lookup yields CDR1 KGHSH and CDR2 LQKENI. CDR3 length: 16 residues. The CDR3 coding sequence is TGTGCCAGCTCACCTGGACAGGGGGCTTCGTTGAATGGCTACACCTTC. Its protein is CASSPGQGASLNGYTF.

The chain carries TRBV5-1 and TRBJ2-3, with 7 bases fitting TRBD1. In germline, CDR1 is SGHRS, CDR2 YFSETQ. Trimming at V came to 7 bases and at J to 0 bases, leaving 11 bases not matched to a gene. This CDR3 is built from 16 residues. CDR3 DNA: TGCGCCAGCGTCCCGCTAGGGGGCTCTAGCACAGATACGCAGTATTTT. Translated, it gives CASVPLGGSSTDTQYF.

This clone has only one observation. The V call is TRBV6-5, the J call TRBJ1-1, with 7 bases aligning to TRBD1. Germline V gives CDR1 MNHEY, CDR2 SVGAGI. The CDR3 is 13 amino acids. V shed 5 bases, J shed 4 bases, and the junction held 4 bases outside the gene matches. The CDR3 DNA reads TGTGCCAGCAGTCACGGACAGGCCACTGAAGCTTTCTTT. Encoded protein: CASSHGQATEAFF.

The chain is built from TRBV30 and TRBJ1-4, with TRBD1 matching over 8 bases. Germline values: CDR1 GTSNPN, CDR2 SVGIG (reference sequence). CDR3 length equals 18 residues. After removal of 0 bases from V and 2 bases from J, the junction contained 11 bases not matched to a gene. CDR3 protein: CAWSVGRTGTGTNEKLFF. DNA for the CDR3: TGTGCCTGGAGTGTGGGGCGGACAGGGACTGGGACTAATGAAAAACTGTTTTTT. Together with reference TRBV30 and TRBJ1-4, the CDR3 gives the full variable domain: SQTIHQWPATLVQPVGSPLSLECTVEGTSNPNLYWYRQAAGRGLQLLFYSVGIGQISSEVPQNLSASRPQDRQFILSSKKLLLSDSGFYLCAWSVGRTGTGTNEKLFFGSGTQLSVL.

The chain is built from TRBV4-1 and TRBJ1-6, with 7 positions matching TRBD1. The CDR3 totals 15 residues. J was trimmed by 1 base and V by 4 bases; bases with no gene match: 1. CDR1 and CDR2 from the germline V gene are MGHRA and YSYEKL. CDR3 region: CASSPGGSYNSPLHF. The CDR3 region has the DNA TGCGCCAGCAGCCCAGGGGGATCCTATAATTCACCCCTCCACTTT.

This clone has a handful of counts. This rearrangement joins TRBV4-3 to TRBJ1-1; 7 positions match TRBD1. CDR1 is LGHNA and CDR2 is YSLEER in the germline V gene. This CDR3 is 15 amino acids long. The J segment lost 9 bases and the V segment lost 0 bases, leaving 10 bases of the junction unmatched. The CDR3 sequence is CASSQDRAGGLQAFF. CDR3 DNA sequence: TGCGCCAGCAGCCAAGACCGCGCAGGGGGGCTTCAAGCTTTCTTT.

A few counts support this clone. This chain links TRBV5-1 with TRBJ1-4; D not resolved. CDR3 length: 14 residues. V was cut by 2 bases and J by 4 bases, with 9 bases left in between. Germline loops: CDR1 SGHRS, CDR2 YFSETQ. CDR3 sequence: CASSFGRSNEKLFF. Here the CDR3 DNA reads TGCGCCAGCAGCTTCGGGAGAAGTAATGAAAAACTGTTTTTT.

The V and J genes are TRBV7-8 and TRBJ1-2, with D possibly being TRBD1 (6 bases). Germline lookup yields CDR1 SGHVS and CDR2 FQNEAQ. V lost 6 bases, J lost 3 bases, and 8 bases lay in between. CDR3 length equals 12 residues. CDR3 sequence (DNA): TGTGCCAGCAGACGACAGGACTATGGCTACACCTTC. It yields the protein CASRRQDYGYTF.

This chain connects TRBV7-9 to TRBJ2-1, with D tentatively TRBD1 (5 bases). The CDR3 has 14 amino acids. Trimming cost V 5 bases and J 4 bases, with 12 bases left between them. Germline V gene sequence: CDR1 SEHNR, CDR2 FQNEAQ (reference sequence). CDR3 protein: CASSTFRDYNEQFF. The CDR3 nucleotides are TGTGCCAGCAGCACCTTCAGGGATTACAATGAGCAGTTCTTC. The variable domain in full, with the rest retrieved from reference TRBV7-9 and TRBJ2-1, is DTGVSQNPRHKITKRGQNVTFRCDPISEHNRLYWYRQTLGQGPEFLTYFQNEAQLEKSRLLSDRFSAERPKGSFSTLEIQRTEQGDSAMYLCASSTFRDYNEQFFGPGTRLTVL.